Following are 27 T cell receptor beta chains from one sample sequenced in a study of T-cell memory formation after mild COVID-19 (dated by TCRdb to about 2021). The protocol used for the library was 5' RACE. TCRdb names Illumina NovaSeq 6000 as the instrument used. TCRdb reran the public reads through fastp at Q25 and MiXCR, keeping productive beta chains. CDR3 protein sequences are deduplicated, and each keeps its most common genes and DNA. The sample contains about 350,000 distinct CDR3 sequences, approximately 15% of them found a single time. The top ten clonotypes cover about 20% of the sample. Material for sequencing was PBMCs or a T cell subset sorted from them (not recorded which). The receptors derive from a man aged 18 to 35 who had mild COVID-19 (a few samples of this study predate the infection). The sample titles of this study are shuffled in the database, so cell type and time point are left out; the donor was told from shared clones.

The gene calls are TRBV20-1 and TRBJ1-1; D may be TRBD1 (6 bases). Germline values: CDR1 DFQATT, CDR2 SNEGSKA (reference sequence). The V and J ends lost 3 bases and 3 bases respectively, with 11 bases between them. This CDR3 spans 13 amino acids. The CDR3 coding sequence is TGCAGTGCTAGTCCGGGGGCGGACACTGAAGCTTTCTTT. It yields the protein CSASPGADTEAFF.

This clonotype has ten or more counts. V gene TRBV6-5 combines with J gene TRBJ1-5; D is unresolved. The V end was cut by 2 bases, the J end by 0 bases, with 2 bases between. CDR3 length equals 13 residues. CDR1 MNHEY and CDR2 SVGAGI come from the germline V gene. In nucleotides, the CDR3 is TGTGCCAGCAGTTACCGTAGCAATCAGCCCCAGCATTTT. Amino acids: CASSYRSNQPQHF.

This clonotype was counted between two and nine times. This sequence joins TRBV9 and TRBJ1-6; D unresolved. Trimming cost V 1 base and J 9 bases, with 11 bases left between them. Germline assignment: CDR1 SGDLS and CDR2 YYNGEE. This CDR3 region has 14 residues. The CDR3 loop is CASSVLNMGSPLHF. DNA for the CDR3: TGTGCCAGCAGCGTACTCAATATGGGTTCACCCCTCCACTTT.

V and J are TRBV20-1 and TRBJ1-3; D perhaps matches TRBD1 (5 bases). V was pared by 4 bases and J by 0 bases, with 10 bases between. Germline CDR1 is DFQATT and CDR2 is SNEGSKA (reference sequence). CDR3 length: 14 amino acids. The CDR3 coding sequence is TGCAGTGCTATAAGGGACCCCTCTGGAAACACCATATATTTT. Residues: CSAIRDPSGNTIYF.

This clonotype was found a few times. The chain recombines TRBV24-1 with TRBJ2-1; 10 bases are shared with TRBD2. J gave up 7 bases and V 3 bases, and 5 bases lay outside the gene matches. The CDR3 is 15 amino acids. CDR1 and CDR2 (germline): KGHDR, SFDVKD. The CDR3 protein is CATSDRGLADNEQFF. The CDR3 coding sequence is TGTGCCACCAGTGATCGAGGACTAGCGGATAATGAGCAGTTCTTC.

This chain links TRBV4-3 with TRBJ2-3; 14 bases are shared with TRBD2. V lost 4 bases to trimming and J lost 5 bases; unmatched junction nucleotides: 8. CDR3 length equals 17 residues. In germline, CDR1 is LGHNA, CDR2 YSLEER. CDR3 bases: TGCGCCAGCAGCCGTATGACTAGCGGGGGGGCTGGAGATACGCAGTATTTT. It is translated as CASSRMTSGGAGDTQYF.

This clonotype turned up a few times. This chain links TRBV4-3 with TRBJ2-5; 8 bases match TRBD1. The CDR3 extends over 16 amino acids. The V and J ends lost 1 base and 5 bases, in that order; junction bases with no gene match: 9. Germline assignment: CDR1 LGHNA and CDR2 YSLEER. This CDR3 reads CASSQARTGIGETQYF. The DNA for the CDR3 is TGCGCCAGCAGCCAAGCCCGGACAGGGATAGGCGAGACCCAGTACTTC.

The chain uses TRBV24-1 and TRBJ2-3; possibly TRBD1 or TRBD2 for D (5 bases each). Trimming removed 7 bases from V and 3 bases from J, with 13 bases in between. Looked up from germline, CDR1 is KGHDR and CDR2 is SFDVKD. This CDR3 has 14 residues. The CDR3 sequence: CATRSGTRTDTQYF. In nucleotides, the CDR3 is TGTGCCACCAGGTCAGGGACGAGGACAGATACGCAGTATTTT.

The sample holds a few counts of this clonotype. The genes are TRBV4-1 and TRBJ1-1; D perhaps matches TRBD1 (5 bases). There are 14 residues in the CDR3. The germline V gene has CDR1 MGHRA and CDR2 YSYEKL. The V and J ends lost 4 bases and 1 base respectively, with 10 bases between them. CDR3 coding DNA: TGCGCCAGCAGCCGGGGGTCCGGGAACACTGAAGCTTTCTTT. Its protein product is CASSRGSGNTEAFF.

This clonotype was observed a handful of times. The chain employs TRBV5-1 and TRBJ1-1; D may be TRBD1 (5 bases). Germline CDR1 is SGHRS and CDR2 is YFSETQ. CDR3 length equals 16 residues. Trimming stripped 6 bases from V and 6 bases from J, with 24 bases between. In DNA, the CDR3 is TGCGCCAGCACTCCGGGGACCGGGAGAGTAAACGCTGAAGCTTTCTTT. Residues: CASTPGTGRVNAEAFF.

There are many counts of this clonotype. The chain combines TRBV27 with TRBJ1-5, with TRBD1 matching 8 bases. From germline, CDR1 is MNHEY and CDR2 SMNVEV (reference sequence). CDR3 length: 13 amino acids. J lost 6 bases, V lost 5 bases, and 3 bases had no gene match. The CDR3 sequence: CASSGTGGQPQHF. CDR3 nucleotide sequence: TGTGCCAGCAGTGGAACAGGGGGTCAGCCCCAGCATTTT.

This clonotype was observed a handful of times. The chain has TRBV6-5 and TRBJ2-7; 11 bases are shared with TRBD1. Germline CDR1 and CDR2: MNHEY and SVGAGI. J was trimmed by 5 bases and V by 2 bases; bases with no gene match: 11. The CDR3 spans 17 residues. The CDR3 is CASSYPNSDRGRNEQYF. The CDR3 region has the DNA TGTGCCAGCAGTTACCCAAACTCGGACAGGGGGCGAAACGAGCAGTACTTC.

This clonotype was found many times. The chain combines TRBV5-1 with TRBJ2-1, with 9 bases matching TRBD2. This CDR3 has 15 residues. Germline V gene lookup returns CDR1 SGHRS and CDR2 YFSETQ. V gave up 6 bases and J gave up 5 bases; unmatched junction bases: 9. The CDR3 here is CASTPPERGDNEQFF. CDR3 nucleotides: TGCGCCAGCACACCCCCGGAGCGGGGGGACAATGAGCAGTTCTTC.

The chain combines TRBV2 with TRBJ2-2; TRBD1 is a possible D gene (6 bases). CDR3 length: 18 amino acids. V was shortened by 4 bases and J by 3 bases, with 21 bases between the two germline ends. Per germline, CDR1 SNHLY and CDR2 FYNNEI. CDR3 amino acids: CASSVASGRGLDTGELFF. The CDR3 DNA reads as TGTGCCAGCAGTGTCGCATCGGGCAGGGGCCTCGACACCGGGGAGCTGTTTTTT.

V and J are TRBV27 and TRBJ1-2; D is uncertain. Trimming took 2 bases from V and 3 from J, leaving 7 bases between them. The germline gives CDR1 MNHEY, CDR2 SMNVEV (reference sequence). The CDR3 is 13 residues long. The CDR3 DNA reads TGTGCCAGCAGTTTACAGAGCCACTATGGCTACACCTTC. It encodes CASSLQSHYGYTF.

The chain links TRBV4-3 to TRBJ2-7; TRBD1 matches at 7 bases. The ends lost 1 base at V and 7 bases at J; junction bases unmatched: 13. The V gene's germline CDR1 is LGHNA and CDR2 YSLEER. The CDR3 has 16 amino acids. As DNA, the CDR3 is TGCGCCAGCAGCCAAGGAGGGACAGCTTTCTCTACGGAGCAGTACTTC. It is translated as CASSQGGTAFSTEQYF.

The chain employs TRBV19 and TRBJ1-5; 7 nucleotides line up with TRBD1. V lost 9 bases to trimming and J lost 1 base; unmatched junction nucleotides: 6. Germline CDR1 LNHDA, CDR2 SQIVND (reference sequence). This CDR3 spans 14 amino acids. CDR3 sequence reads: CASNFRGSNQPQHF. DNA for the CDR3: TGTGCCAGCAACTTCAGGGGGAGCAATCAGCCCCAGCATTTT.

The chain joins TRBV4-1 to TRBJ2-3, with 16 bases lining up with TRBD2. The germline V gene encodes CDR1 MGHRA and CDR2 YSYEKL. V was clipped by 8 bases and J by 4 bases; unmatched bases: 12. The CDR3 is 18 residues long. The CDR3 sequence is CASSRGTSGGAKPDTQYF. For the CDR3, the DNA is TGCGCCAGCTCAAGAGGGACTAGCGGGGGGGCGAAGCCAGATACGCAGTATTTT.

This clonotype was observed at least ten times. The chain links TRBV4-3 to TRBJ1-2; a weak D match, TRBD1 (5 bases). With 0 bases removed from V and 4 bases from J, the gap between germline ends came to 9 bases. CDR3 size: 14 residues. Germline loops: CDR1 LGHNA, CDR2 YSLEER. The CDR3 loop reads CASSQDRGSYGYTF. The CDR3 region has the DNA TGCGCCAGCAGCCAAGATAGGGGAAGCTATGGCTACACCTTC.

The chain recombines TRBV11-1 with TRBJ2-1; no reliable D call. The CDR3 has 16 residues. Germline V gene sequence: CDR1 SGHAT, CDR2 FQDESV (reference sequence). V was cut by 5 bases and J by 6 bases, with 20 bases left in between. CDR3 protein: CASSLGGANLFNEQFF. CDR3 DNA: TGTGCCAGCAGCCTAGGCGGCGCTAATCTCTTCAATGAGCAGTTCTTC.

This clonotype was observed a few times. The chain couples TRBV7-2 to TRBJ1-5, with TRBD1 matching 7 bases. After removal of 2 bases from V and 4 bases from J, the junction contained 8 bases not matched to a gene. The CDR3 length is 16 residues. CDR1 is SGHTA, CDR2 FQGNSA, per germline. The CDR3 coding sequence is TGTGCCAGCAGCTTACGAAGCAGGGGGGCGAATCAGCCCCAGCATTTT. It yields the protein CASSLRSRGANQPQHF. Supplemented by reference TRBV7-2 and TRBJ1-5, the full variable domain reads GAGVSQSPSNKVTEKGKDVELRCDPISGHTALYWYRQSLGQGLEFLIYFQGNSAPDKSGLPSDRFSAERTGGSVSTLTIQRTQQEDSAVYLCASSLRSRGANQPQHFGDGTRLSIL.

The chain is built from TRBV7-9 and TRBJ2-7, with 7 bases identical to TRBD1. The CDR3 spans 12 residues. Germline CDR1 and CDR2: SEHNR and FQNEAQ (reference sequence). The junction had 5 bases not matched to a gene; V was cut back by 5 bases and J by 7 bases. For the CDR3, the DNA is TGTGCCAGCAGCCGGGACAGCCCGGAGCAGTACTTC. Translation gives CASSRDSPEQYF.

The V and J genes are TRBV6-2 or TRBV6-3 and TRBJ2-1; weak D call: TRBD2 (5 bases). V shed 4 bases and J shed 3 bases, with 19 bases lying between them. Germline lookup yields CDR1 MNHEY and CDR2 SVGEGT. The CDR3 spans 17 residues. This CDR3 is CASSSLGADLIYNEQFF. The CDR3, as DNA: TGTGCCAGCAGTTCCCTAGGAGCGGACCTGATCTACAATGAGCAGTTCTTC.

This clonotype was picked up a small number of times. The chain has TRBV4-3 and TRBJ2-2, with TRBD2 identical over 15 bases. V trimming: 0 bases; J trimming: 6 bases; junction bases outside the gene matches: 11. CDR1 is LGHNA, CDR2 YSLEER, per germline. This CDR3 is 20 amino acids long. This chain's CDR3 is CASSQDAGTSGGPGAGELFF. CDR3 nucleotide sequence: TGCGCCAGCAGCCAAGATGCCGGGACTAGCGGGGGGCCCGGCGCCGGGGAGCTGTTTTTT.

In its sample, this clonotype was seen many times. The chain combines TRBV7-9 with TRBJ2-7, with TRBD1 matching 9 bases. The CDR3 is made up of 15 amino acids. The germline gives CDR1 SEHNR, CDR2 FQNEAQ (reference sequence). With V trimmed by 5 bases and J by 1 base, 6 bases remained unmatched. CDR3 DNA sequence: TGTGCCAGCAGCCCTGGACAGGGGTCTTCCTACGAGCAGTACTTC. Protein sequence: CASSPGQGSSYEQYF.

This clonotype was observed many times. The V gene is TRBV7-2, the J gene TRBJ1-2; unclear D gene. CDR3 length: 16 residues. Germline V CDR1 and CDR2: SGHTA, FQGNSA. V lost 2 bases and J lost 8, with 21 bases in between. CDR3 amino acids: CASSLNPGSTNGGYTF. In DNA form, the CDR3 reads TGTGCCAGCAGCTTAAATCCCGGCTCAACCAATGGCGGCTACACCTTC.

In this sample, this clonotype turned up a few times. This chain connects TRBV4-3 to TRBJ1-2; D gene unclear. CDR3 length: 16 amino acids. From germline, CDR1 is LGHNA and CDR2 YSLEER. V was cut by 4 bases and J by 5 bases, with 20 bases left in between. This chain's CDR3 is CASSRGGNGGRYGYTF. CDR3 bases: TGCGCCAGCAGCCGAGGAGGCAACGGCGGGAGATATGGCTACACCTTC.